The clone carrying this TCR beta chain was observed a handful of times. Its matching antigen is unknown. This entry is derived from a study of post-analysis software for immune sequencing data. Overall study results and limits: Among multiple sclerosis patients, normalized Chao1 diversity was significantly below that of controls. Roughly 5 TRBV segments, TRBV5-6, TRBV5-1 and TRBV20-1 among them, were found more frequent in patients than controls.

Each TCR beta cDNA library carried unique molecular identifiers. There were 1 to 10 million T cells, and about 500,000 cDNA molecules came from them. TCRdb recomputed calls from the PCR reads with MiXCR, one row per CDR3 protein. The sample has approximately 770,000 distinct CDR3 sequences; about half are singletons. CDR3 length: 13 amino acids. Deletions cut 6 bases from V and 5 bases from J, with 13 bases between. The V call is TRBV12-3 or TRBV12-4, the J call TRBJ1-2; TRBD1 might be the D (5 bases). The source is a girl aged 5-17 years with multiple sclerosis. Sequenced input: blood. The CDR3 DNA follows: TGTGCCAGCAGCGAGACAGCAAAGTATGGCTACACCTTC. Amino acid sequence: CASSETAKYGYTF.